The clone carrying this T cell receptor beta chain was picked up a small number of times. Its antigen is as yet unknown. The primer mix had 60 Vbeta and 13 Jbeta primers. Generated by immunoSEQ multiplex PCR, the TCRdb table keeps only in-frame clones and is missing some. The table lists 100,000 or so clones, about an eighth of them singletons, with more than 15% in the top ten. The entry originates in a study of cytomegalovirus exposure and HLA in healthy donors. In the study overall: Out of fewer than 400 genotyped donors, 81% belonged to the Caucasian-associated ancestry cluster. Study-level points and caveats: The study put 150 to 200 TCR beta chains on its list as cytomegalovirus-associated. Later analysis found that TCR beta chains associated with HLA were more clonally expanded than other, equally common chains. It was reported in a later analysis that an Asian-associated ancestry cluster showed fewer N-insertions than the approximately 700-donor mean.

V was clipped by 5 bases and J by 9 bases, with 14 bases between them. The CDR3 has 13 residues. Germline values: CDR1 SNHLY, CDR2 FYNNEI. The receptor comes from a man aged 35 to 55 in good health and CMV-seropositive. This chain uses TRBV2 with TRBJ2-1; D possibly corresponds to TRBD2 (6 bases). Sequenced: PBMCs. The CDR3 region has the DNA TGTGCCAGCAGTTCCTCGGGACTCGGTGAGCAGTTCTTC. Translation gives CASSSSGLGEQFF.